The 22 T cell receptor beta chains given below trace back to one sample, sequenced in a study of blood T cell repertoires in COVID-19. Clones were sequenced by immunoSEQ multiplex PCR, and TCRdb holds only the in-frame ones, with some missing. The sample lists fewer than 200,000 clones; 83% were seen once. Sequenced input: peripheral blood. The source of these receptors is an elderly woman with acute or convalescent COVID-19.

The CDR3 region is CASSQATSGGVWTGELFF. Written as DNA, the CDR3 is TGTGCCAGCAGCCAAGCGACTAGCGGGGGGGTATGGACCGGGGAGCTGTTTTTT. The V call is TRBV3-1 (or the pseudogene TRBV3-2), the J call TRBJ2-2, with 14 bases fitting TRBD2. The CDR3 runs to 18 residues. In germline, CDR1 is LGHDT, CDR2 YNNKEL (reference sequence). Losses at the gene ends were 1 base for V and 5 bases for J; bases not matched to a gene: 6.

The sample holds a few counts of this clone. The same CDR3 arises from other DNA sequences in this sample as well. The chain links TRBV3-1 (or the pseudogene TRBV3-2) to TRBJ2-5; 10 bases line up with TRBD2. The V gene's germline CDR1 is LGHDT and CDR2 YNNKEL (reference sequence). With V trimmed by 3 bases and J by 5 bases, 3 bases remained unmatched. This CDR3 has 14 residues. CDR3 in amino acids: CASSHLAGVETQYF. In DNA form, the CDR3 reads TGTGCCAGCAGCCACCTAGCGGGGGTGGAGACCCAGTACTTC.

V is TRBV5-1 and J is TRBJ1-1; 8 bases map to TRBD1. J gave up 7 bases and V 1 base, and 6 bases lay outside the gene matches. Germline-derived CDR1 and CDR2 are SGHRS and YFSETQ. The CDR3 runs 14 residues. The chain's CDR3 is CASSLRSTGDEAFF. CDR3 coding DNA: TGCGCCAGCAGCTTGCGGTCGACAGGGGATGAAGCTTTCTTT.

The gene calls are TRBV6-1 and TRBJ1-3; 8 bases match TRBD1. This CDR3 spans 18 amino acids. Germline CDR1 MNHNS, CDR2 SASEGT. V trimming: 0 bases; J trimming: 0 bases; junction bases outside the gene matches: 7. CDR3 bases: TGTGCCAGCAGTGAAGCCTCGACAGGGGCCTCCTCTGGAAACACCATATATTTT. It translates to CASSEASTGASSGNTIYF.

This chain joins TRBV4-1 and TRBJ2-1, with D perhaps TRBD2 (6 bases). The ends were cut back, 1 base at V and 3 bases at J, with 16 bases in the middle. This CDR3 comprises 17 residues. Germline loops: CDR1 MGHRA, CDR2 YSYEKL. The CDR3: CASSQGPRGRDYNEQFF. CDR3 sequence (DNA): TGCGCCAGCAGCCAAGGCCCCCGGGGGAGAGACTACAATGAGCAGTTCTTC.

The gene calls are TRBV7-3 and TRBJ2-3; no clear D gene. The CDR3 length is 13 residues. V lost 5 bases and J 5 bases, leaving 11 bases between the germline ends. The germline gives CDR1 SGHTA, CDR2 FQGTGA. The CDR3 reads CASSESLLDTQYF. Written as DNA, the CDR3 is TGTGCCAGCAGCGAAAGCCTCTTAGATACGCAGTATTTT. The variable domain in full, with the rest retrieved from reference TRBV7-3 and TRBJ2-3, is GAGVSQTPSNKVTEKGKYVELRCDPISGHTALYWYRQSLGQGPEFLIYFQGTGAADDSGLPNDRFFAVRPEGSVSTLKIQRTERGDSAVYLCASSESLLDTQYFGPGTRLTVL.

CDR3 sequence: CAITPGGGSAGAFF. Written as DNA, the CDR3 is TGTGCCATCACCCCGGGAGGGGGTTCAGCGGGGGCTTTCTTT. V usage is TRBV10-3 and J usage is TRBJ1-1, with a tentative D call TRBD1 (6 bases). V shed 7 bases and J shed 11 bases, with 23 bases lying between them. Germline CDR1 is ENHRY and CDR2 is SYGVKD. This CDR3 contains 14 residues.

The rearrangement links TRBV2 to TRBJ2-7; 16 bases fit TRBD2. Germline CDR1 is SNHLY and CDR2 is FYNNEI. This CDR3 has 14 amino acids. After removal of 6 bases from V and 5 bases from J, the junction contained 1 base not matched to a gene. In DNA, the CDR3 is TGTGCCAGCAGGGGACTAGCGGGGGGGAACGAGCAGTACTTC. Its protein is CASRGLAGGNEQYF.

The V gene is TRBV15, the J gene TRBJ2-5; D is uncertain. Trimming left V 0 bases short and J 5 bases short, with 16 bases between. The germline gives CDR1 LNHNV, CDR2 YYDKDF (reference sequence). This CDR3 has 16 amino acids. DNA of the CDR3: TGTGCCACCAGCAGAGATCCGATGATTGTGCGGGAGACCCAGTACTTC. Encoded protein: CATSRDPMIVRETQYF.

This clone was seen more than once but under ten times. The rearrangement uses TRBV3-1 (or the pseudogene TRBV3-2) and TRBJ1-1, with a tentative D call TRBD1 (5 bases). V dropped 2 bases and J dropped 2 bases, with 12 bases sitting between them. This CDR3 region has 15 residues. Germline V gives CDR1 LGHDT, CDR2 YNNKEL (reference sequence). DNA for the CDR3: TGTGCCAGCAGCCAAAGGGGTCGGGTTAACACTGAAGCTTTCTTT. Its translation is CASSQRGRVNTEAFF.

In DNA form, the CDR3 reads TGTGCCATAACCGGGACAGGGGGCCTAGGTACGCAGTATTTT. Translating gives CAITGTGGLGTQYF. The chain links TRBV10-3 to TRBJ2-3; the match to TRBD1 covers 12 bases. The CDR3 length is 14 residues. The ends lost 9 bases at V and 8 bases at J; junction bases unmatched: 9. Germline-derived CDR1 and CDR2 are ENHRY and SYGVKD.

The chain carries TRBV5-4 and TRBJ1-6, with 8 bases that match TRBD1. CDR1 and CDR2 from the germline V gene are SGHNT and YYREEE (reference sequence). V lost 4 bases to trimming and J lost 9 bases; unmatched junction nucleotides: 9. The CDR3 runs 15 residues. CDR3 loop: CASSSGQGQGSPLHF. CDR3 bases: TGTGCCAGCAGCAGCGGACAGGGTCAGGGTTCACCCCTCCACTTT.

The chain joins TRBV27 to TRBJ2-3, with 16 bases fitting TRBD2. The length of the CDR3 is 19 residues. The germline V gene has CDR1 MNHEY and CDR2 SMNVEV (reference sequence). The V segment lost 7 bases and the J segment 1 base; nucleotides outside the gene matches: 11. The CDR3 bases are TGTGCCAGCAACCCCAAGGGACTAGCGGGGGGGCGGGGCACAGATACGCAGTATTTT. This translates into CASNPKGLAGGRGTDTQYF.

The chain combines TRBV7-8 with TRBJ1-1; 9 bases fit TRBD1. With 2 bases clipped from V and 3 bases from J, the junction kept 10 bases outside the gene matches. CDR3 length equals 17 residues. Germline lookup yields CDR1 SGHVS and CDR2 FQNEAQ. CDR3 protein: CASSLRPLTGGYTEAFF. The DNA for the CDR3 is TGTGCCAGCAGCTTAAGGCCCCTGACAGGGGGTTACACTGAAGCTTTCTTT.

This clone is medium-sized (0.01 to 0.1%) within its sample. The J gene is TRBJ1-2, the V gene TRBV7-2; 10 nucleotides match TRBD1. Germline V gene data show CDR1 as SGHTA and CDR2 as FQGNSA. The CDR3 totals 16 residues. V shed 1 base and J 5 bases; nucleotides not matched to a gene: 7. Here the CDR3 reads CASSLGRDRGYYGYTF. The CDR3 DNA reads TGTGCCAGCAGCTTAGGCAGGGACAGGGGCTATTATGGCTACACCTTC.

The rearrangement links TRBV27 to TRBJ2-6; D is perhaps TRBD1 (6 bases). Germline CDR1 reads MNHEY; CDR2 reads SMNVEV (reference sequence). The CDR3 covers 18 residues. V gave up 5 bases and J gave up 0 bases, with 17 bases separating them. The CDR3 protein is CASSPGHGDFSGANVLTF. The CDR3 DNA follows: TGTGCCAGCAGTCCGGGACACGGAGACTTCTCTGGGGCCAACGTCCTGACTTTC. The whole variable domain, remainder taken from reference TRBV27 and TRBJ2-6, is EAQVTQNPRYLITVTGKKLTVTCSQNMNHEYMSWYRQDPGLGLRQIYYSMNVEVTDKGDVPEGYKVSRKEKRNFPLILESPSPNQTSLYFCASSPGHGDFSGANVLTFGAGSRLTVL.

CDR3 DNA sequence: TGTGCCAGCAGCTTGGCCCCCCGGACAGGCGGGAACTACGAGCAGTACTTC. It is translated as CASSLAPRTGGNYEQYF. The chain combines TRBV5-4 with TRBJ2-7; a possible D gene is TRBD1 (7 bases). Germline V gives CDR1 SGHNT, CDR2 YYREEE (reference sequence). The CDR3 extends over 17 amino acids. Deletions cut 0 bases from V and 3 bases from J, with 19 bases between.

As to this clone: Mismatch with germline at one junction end may stem from a read error. The genes are TRBV6-6 and TRBJ1-5; no firm D call. The CDR3 has 16 amino acids. Germline loops: CDR1 MNHNY, CDR2 SVGAGI (reference sequence). The CDR3 sequence: CANSQIPRSSNQPQHF. CDR3 nucleotides: TGTGCCAACAGTCAGATCCCTCGGAGTAGCAATCAGCCCCAGCATTTT.

This clone was seen only once. The chain has TRBV5-6 and TRBJ2-1; 11 nucleotides line up with TRBD2. This CDR3 region has 16 residues. Germline V CDR1 and CDR2: SGHDT, YYEEEE. With 4 bases clipped from V and 4 bases from J, the junction kept 7 bases outside the gene matches. The CDR3 DNA follows: TGTGCCAGCAGCGTCGGGACTAGCGGCCGATACAATGAGCAGTTCTTC. Translated: CASSVGTSGRYNEQFF.

The V and J genes are TRBV29-1 and TRBJ2-1; D is uncertain. V shed 3 bases and J shed 1 base, with 10 bases lying between them. CDR3 length: 14 residues. Germline loops: CDR1 SQVTM, CDR2 ANQGSEA. CDR3 sequence (DNA): TGCAGCGTTGACGTGACTTCTTCCTACAATGAGCAGTTCTTC. Residues: CSVDVTSSYNEQFF.

The V call is TRBV3-1 (or the pseudogene TRBV3-2), the J call TRBJ2-2, with 8 bases fitting TRBD2. The CDR3 runs 14 residues. Germline CDR1 and CDR2: LGHDT and YNNKEL (reference sequence). V lost 4 bases, J lost 4 bases, and 2 bases stayed unmatched. CDR3 coding DNA: TGTGCCAGCAGCCCTCTAGCGGGCACCGGGGAGCTGTTTTTT. It codes for CASSPLAGTGELFF.

The chain joins TRBV3-1 (or the pseudogene TRBV3-2) to TRBJ1-1, with D tentatively TRBD1 (6 bases). CDR1 is LGHDT, CDR2 YNNKEL, per germline (reference sequence). The CDR3 length is 13 residues. V was pared by 2 bases and J by 7 bases, with 11 bases between. The CDR3 coding sequence is TGTGCCAGCAGCCAAACCGACAGGAGTGAAGCTTTCTTT. Protein product: CASSQTDRSEAFF.